One T cell receptor beta chain is described in this entry. Per the germline V gene, CDR1 is SQVTM and CDR2 is ANQGSEA. V dropped 4 bases and J dropped 2 bases, with 9 bases sitting between them. This CDR3 spans 13 amino acids. These data come from a study of blood T cell repertoires in COVID-19. Across the whole study: Collection of acute and convalescent COVID-19 samples took place in the United States, Italy and Spain.

Some clones are missing from TCRdb's copy, which holds only in-frame ones; the method was immunoSEQ multiplex PCR. The sample shows tens of thousands of clones, roughly 78% of them seen only once. The chain couples TRBV29-1 to TRBJ2-1; no firm D call. The TCR originated in a man aged 60-69 years with active or convalescent COVID-19. Sequencing used peripheral blood. DNA for the CDR3: TGCAGCGTTGGAAGACAAACCTACAATGAGCAGTTCTTC. Protein: CSVGRQTYNEQFF.